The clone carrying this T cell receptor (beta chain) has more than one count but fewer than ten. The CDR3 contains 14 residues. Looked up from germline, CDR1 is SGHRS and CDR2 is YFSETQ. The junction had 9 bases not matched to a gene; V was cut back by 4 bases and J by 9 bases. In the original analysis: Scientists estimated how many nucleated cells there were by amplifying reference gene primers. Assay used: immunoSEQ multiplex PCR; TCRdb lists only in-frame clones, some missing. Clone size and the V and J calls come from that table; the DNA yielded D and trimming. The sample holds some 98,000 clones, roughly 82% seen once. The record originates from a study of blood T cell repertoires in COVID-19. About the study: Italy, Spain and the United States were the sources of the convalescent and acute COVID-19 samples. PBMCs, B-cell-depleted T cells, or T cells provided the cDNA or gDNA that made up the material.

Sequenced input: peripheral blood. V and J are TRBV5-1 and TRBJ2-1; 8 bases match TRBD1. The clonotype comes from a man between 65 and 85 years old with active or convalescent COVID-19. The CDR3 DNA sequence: TGCGCCAGCAGCCTGGACAGGGTCAGGGGTGAGCAGTTCTTC. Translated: CASSLDRVRGEQFF.